Listed here is a single T cell receptor beta chain. The clone's antigen remains unknown. Within one base of it there is no much larger clone, and no base qualities were kept. Enrolling through a virtual design, the prospective study's participants ranged in age from roughly 18 to 90 years and lived across 24 United States geographic areas. To assign participants to cohorts, the prospective study relied on clinical history that participants themselves reported in a screening survey and a study questionnaire. In the prospective study, mobile phlebotomists collected whole blood, serum and a nasopharyngeal or oropharyngeal swab from each participant. Prospective study participants could optionally give additional blood draws and questionnaires over a 2-month period. Blood samples from the prospective study were shipped frozen or at room temperature prior to DNA extraction. TCRbeta CDR3 regions were amplified from genomic DNA by means of the immunoSEQ Assay, a bias-controlled multiplex PCR. As for the original processing: Within the assay, amplification of reference gene primers was used to estimate how many nucleated cells each sample contained. To quantify the absolute abundance of each unique TCRbeta CDR3 rearrangement, sequence reads were collapsed and filtered. For each sample, productive Simpson clonality was calculated by taking the square root of Simpson's diversity index across productive rearrangements. TCRdb retrieved this table from immuneACCESS and kept in-frame rearrangements only. Not all clones are present; in checked studies, unresolved V genes account for under half, and no reason is known for the remainder. V and J calls and clone size are those listed in that table; D and trimming were worked out from the DNA. A total of about 190,000 clones appear in this sample, under 80% of them only once. Jointly, the top ten make up 17% of the sample.

The data are from a study of blood T cell repertoires in COVID-19 (dated by TCRdb to between 2020 and 2021). Regarding the research as a whole: Samples from collaborators originated in the United States, Italy and Spain and spanned both the acute and convalescent phases of COVID-19. The sample metadata nearly always contained a de-identified subject ID, COVID-19 status, age in years and sex. The repertoires were released in a freely available public database intended as a resource for research on the immune response to SARS-CoV-2. The samples were drawn from the first 160 participants of the ongoing ImmuneRACE study and from some 1,300 subjects provided by 6 global collaborators. Deeply sampled blood TCRbeta repertoires from subjects exposed to, actively infected with, or recovered from COVID-19 were included in the dataset. Where HLA class I and class II types were available, the types were taken from metadata supplied by the sample provider, not from assay-based typing. The material from the prospective study consisted of cDNA or gDNA derived from T cells, B-cell-depleted T cells, or PBMCs. Study-wide findings and limitations: How much clinical and demographic metadata was included differed by source and by participant, and the metadata was provided uncurated.

From cysteine to phenylalanine, the CDR3 is 15 amino acids long. The retained sequence is limited to the CDR3, 45 bases, with the frame set at the first base. The material sequenced was PBMCs or T cells enriched from blood (not recorded which). The sequence came from a woman between 45 and 60 years old with acute COVID-19. Recombination connected TRBV21-1 to TRBJ1-5; the table's D gene call, TRBD1, was not cross checked with the DNA. TRBV21-1 is a documented pseudogene. The CDR3 has the sequence CASTQTPNSNQPQHF. The DNA sequence is TGTGCCAGCACCCAGACACCTAATAGCAATCAGCCCCAGCATTTT.